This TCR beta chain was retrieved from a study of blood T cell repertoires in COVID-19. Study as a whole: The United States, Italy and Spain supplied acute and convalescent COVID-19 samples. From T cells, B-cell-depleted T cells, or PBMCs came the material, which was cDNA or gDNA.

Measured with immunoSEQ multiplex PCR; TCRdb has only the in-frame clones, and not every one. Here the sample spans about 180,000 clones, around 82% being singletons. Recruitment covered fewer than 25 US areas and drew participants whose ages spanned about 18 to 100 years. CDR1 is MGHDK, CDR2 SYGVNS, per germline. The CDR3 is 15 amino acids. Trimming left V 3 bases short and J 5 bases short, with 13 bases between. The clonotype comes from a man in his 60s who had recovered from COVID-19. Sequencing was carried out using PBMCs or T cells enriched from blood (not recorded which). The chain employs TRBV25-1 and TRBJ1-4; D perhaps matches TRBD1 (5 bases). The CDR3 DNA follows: TGTGCCAGCAGTGACTTTCAGGGCGCAAATGAAAAACTGTTTTTT. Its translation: CASSDFQGANEKLFF.